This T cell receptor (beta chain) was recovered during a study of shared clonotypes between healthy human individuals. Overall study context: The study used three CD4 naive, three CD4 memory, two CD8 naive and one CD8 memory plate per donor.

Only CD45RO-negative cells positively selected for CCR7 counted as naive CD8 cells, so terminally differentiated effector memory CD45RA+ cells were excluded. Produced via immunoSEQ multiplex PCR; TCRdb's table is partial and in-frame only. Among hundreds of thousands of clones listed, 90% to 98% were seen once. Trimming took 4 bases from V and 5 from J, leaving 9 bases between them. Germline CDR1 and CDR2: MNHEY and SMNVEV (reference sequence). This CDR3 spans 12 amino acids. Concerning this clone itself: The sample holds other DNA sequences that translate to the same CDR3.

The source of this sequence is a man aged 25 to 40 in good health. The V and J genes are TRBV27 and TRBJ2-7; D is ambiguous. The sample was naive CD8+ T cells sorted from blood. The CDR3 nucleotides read TGTGCCAGCAGTTCCCTCGGAGACGAGCAGTACTTC. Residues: CASSSLGDEQYF.